The rows below give T cell receptor beta chains drawn from one sample of a study of shared clonotypes between healthy human individuals. The protocol was immunoSEQ multiplex PCR, while the TCRdb copy is restricted to in-frame clones and leaves out a portion. This table holds just under 350,000 clones, around four fifths found once. The sequenced sample was memory CD4+ T cells sorted from blood. These receptors were collected from a man in his thirties or forties in good health. CDR3s include the opening cysteine and the closing phenylalanine or tryptophan. The order of the fields is J gene, clone size, V gene, CDR3 protein. For some rows the clone size is stated as once, few or many, or as a class when expanded; others skip it.

TRBJ1-5	few	TRBV28	CASSPAGANQPQHF
TRBJ2-7	NA	TRBV18	CASSPKTGRHEQYF
TRBJ2-1	few	TRBV15	CATSRAASGNEQFF
TRBJ2-7	NA	TRBV10-3	CAISEGANQLYEQYF
TRBJ2-7	NA	TRBV11-3	CASSYLGQGAKTYEQYF
TRBJ1-2	NA	TRBV7-2	CASSLEEGARGGYGYTF
TRBJ1-1	NA	TRBV30	CACVKGAGAFF
TRBJ2-7	once	TRBV29-1	CSVGHSSYEQYF
TRBJ1-4	many	TRBV5-1	CASSPGQPNEKLFF
TRBJ2-7	NA	TRBV5-1	CASSISGVLYEQYF
TRBJ2-7	NA	TRBV2	CASKKLTGASNQQYF
TRBJ2-3	NA	TRBV19	CASSIGLGRADTQYF
TRBJ2-7	NA	TRBV7-2	CASSQVLAVREQYF
TRBJ2-1	NA	TRBV5-4	CASSPKSSGRWFF
TRBJ1-4	NA	TRBV4-2	CASSQEMGQGLSGLFF
TRBJ2-7	NA	TRBV10-1	CASDGGRVEQYF